This T cell receptor (beta chain) derives from a study of blood T cell repertoires in COVID-19. Across the study: The origin of the acute and convalescent COVID-19 samples was the United States, Italy and Spain.

Seattle's cohort entered during active infection and was followed longitudinally. Per germline, CDR1 SGHTA and CDR2 FQGNSA. V was cut by 1 base and J by 4 bases, with 10 bases left in between. The CDR3 is 14 residues long. Per the study methods: Quantification of nucleated cells was approximated via reference gene primer amplification. Here immunoSEQ multiplex PCR was the method, and the copy in TCRdb shows in-frame clones only, minus some. V, J and clone size were drawn from that table, and D and trimming were deduced from the DNA. The sample consists of about 76,000 clones, approximately 85% of them appearing once.

This sequence joins TRBV7-2 and TRBJ2-5, with D unresolved. The clonotype was recovered from a man aged 60 to 69 with COVID-19, enrolled during active disease. The sequenced sample was peripheral blood. The DNA for the CDR3 is TGTGCCAGCAGCTTAGGTCTAAACGCAGAGACCCAGTACTTC. It translates to CASSLGLNAETQYF.